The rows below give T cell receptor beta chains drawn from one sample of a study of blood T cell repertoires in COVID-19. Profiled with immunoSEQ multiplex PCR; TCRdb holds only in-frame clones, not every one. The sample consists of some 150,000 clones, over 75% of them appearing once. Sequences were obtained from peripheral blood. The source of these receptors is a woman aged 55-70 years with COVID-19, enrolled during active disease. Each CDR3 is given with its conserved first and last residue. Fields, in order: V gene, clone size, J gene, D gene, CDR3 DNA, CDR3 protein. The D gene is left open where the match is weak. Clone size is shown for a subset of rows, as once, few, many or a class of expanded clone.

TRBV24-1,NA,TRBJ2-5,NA,TGTGCCACCAGTGATTGGTCCGGGATAGAAGTAGAGACCCAGTACTTC,CATSDWSGIEVETQYF
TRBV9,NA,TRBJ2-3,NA,TGTGCCAGCAGCGGTGCTAGGGGGTTTAGCACAGATACGCAGTATTTT,CASSGARGFSTDTQYF
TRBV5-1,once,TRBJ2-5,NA,TGCGCCAGCAGCTTCGGACAGCTCCAAGAGACCCAGTACTTC,CASSFGQLQETQYF
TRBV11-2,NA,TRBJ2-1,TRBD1,TGTGCCAGTATAGGCCCGGCAGGGGGTTACAATGAGCAGTTCTTC,CASIGPAGGYNEQFF
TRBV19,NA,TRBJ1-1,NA,TGTGCCAGTAGTATCGAAACGGGGGGGGCTTTCTTT,CASSIETGGAFF
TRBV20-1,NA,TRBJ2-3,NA,TGCAGTGCTAGTACTACGACCGCTAGCACAGATACGCAGTATTTT,CSASTTTASTDTQYF
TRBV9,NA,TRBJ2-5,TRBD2,TGTGCCAGCAGCGTAGTGGGACTATCGCGGGAGACCCAGTACTTC,CASSVVGLSRETQYF
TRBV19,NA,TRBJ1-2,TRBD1,TGTGCCAGCGAGCCCGGGACAGCCTATGGCTACACCTTC,CASEPGTAYGYTF
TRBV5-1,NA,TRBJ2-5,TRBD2,TGCGCCAGCAGCTTGCGGGGGGAGGGACAAGAGACCCAGTACTTC,CASSLRGEGQETQYF
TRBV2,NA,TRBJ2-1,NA,TGTGCCAGCGGCCAGACAGGACTTGGCGACAATGAGCAGTTCTTC,CASGQTGLGDNEQFF
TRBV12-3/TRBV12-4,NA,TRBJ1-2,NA,TGTGCCAGCAGCAAGAGGCCAAGCTATGGCTACACCTTC,CASSKRPSYGYTF
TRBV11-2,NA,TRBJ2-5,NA,TGTGCCAGCAGCACAGGTGGACAAGAGACCCAGTACTTC,CASSTGGQETQYF
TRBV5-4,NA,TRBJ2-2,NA,TGTGCCAGCAGCTTGAGCCTAGGCTACCCCGGGGAGCTGTTTTTT,CASSLSLGYPGELFF
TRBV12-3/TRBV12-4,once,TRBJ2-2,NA,TGTGCCAGCAGTTTCTACCCCGGGGAGCTGTTTTTT,CASSFYPGELFF
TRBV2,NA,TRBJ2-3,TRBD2,TGTGCCAGCAGCGGACTAGCCCTCACAGATACGCAGTATTTT,CASSGLALTDTQYF
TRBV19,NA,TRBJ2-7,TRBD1,TGTGCCAGTAGTCGACAGGGGGGAGGCTCCTACGAGCAGTACTTC,CASSRQGGGSYEQYF
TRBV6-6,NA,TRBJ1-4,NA,TGTGCCAGCAGCTGGGGTGAGGGAGCAGGAGAAAAACTGTTTTTT,CASSWGEGAGEKLFF
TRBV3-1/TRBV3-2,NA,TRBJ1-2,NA,TGTGCCAGCAGCCGTCGGGACTCTTCCTACACCTTC,CASSRRDSSYTF
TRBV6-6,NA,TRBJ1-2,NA,TGTGCCAGCAGGCAACAGGGCTCCGGCTATGGCTACACCTTC,CASRQQGSGYGYTF
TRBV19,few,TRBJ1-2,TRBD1,TGTGCCAGCCTAGCAGGGGGTTTTCACTATGGCTACACCTTC,CASLAGGFHYGYTF
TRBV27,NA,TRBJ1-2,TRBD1,TGTGCCAGCAGTCCGAGCAGGGGGCGAAACTATGGCTACACCTTC,CASSPSRGRNYGYTF
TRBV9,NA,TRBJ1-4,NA,TGTGCCAGCAGCGTAGGGGGCAGGGCTTACGAAAAACTGTTTTTT,CASSVGGRAYEKLFF
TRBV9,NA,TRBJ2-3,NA,TGTGCCAGCAGCGTATACGGGGGAGGAGGAGATACGCAGTATTTT,CASSVYGGGGDTQYF
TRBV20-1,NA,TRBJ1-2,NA,TGCAGTGCTAGTCACATCGCTAACTATGGCTACACCTTC,CSASHIANYGYTF
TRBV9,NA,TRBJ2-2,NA,TGTGCCAGCAGCCCCAGGGTTGGGACCGGGGAGCTGTTTTTT,CASSPRVGTGELFF